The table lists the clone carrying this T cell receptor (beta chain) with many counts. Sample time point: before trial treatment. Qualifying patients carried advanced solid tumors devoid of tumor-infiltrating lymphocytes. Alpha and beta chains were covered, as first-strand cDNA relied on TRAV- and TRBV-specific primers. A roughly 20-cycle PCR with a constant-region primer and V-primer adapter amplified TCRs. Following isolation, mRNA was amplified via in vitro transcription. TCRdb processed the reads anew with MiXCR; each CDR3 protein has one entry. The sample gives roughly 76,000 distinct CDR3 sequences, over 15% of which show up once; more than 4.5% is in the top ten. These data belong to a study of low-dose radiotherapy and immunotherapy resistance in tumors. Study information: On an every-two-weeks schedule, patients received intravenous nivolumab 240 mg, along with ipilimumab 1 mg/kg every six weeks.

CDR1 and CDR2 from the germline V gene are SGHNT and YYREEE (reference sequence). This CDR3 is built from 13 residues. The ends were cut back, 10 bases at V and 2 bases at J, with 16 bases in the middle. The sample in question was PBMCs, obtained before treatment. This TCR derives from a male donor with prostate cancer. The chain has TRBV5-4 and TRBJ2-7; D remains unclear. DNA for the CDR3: TGTGCCGTTGGGAAAGACACAACCTACGAGCAGTACTTC. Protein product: CAVGKDTTYEQYF.